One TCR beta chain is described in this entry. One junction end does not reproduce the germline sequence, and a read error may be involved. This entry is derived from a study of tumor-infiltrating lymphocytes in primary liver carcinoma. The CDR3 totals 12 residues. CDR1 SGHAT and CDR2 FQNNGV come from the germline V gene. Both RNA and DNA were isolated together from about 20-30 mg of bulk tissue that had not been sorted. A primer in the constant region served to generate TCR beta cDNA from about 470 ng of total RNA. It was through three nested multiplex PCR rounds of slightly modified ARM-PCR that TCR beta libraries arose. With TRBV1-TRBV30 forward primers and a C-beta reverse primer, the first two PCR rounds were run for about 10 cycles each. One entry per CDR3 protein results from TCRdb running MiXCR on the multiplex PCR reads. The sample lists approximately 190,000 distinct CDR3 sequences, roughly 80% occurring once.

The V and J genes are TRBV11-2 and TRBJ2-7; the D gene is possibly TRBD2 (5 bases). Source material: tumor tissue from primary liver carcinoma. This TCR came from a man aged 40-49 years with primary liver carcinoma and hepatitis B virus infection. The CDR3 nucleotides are TGCCCCAGCAGTCCCGGGGACTACGAGCAGTACTTC. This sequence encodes CPSSPGDYEQYF.